The 25 T cell receptor beta chains reported below all come from one sample, sequenced in a study of blood T cell repertoires in COVID-19. TCRdb keeps only in-frame clones here, not all; method: immunoSEQ multiplex PCR. Of roughly 250,000 clones listed, roughly 79% are singletons. Sequencing was done on a sample of peripheral blood. These receptors all stem from a woman aged 55-70 years with active or convalescent COVID-19.

The rearrangement links TRBV5-1 to TRBJ1-2; tentatively, D is TRBD1 (5 bases). Germline CDR1 is SGHRS and CDR2 is YFSETQ. This CDR3 has 15 amino acids. V lost 4 bases to trimming and J lost 8 bases, with 21 bases between them. The CDR3 reads CASSPRGSWREGYTF. The CDR3 DNA reads TGCGCCAGCAGCCCAAGGGGCAGTTGGAGAGAGGGCTACACCTTC.

In the case of this clone: The junction does not match germline at one end; this may be a read error. The same CDR3 is also encoded by other DNA sequences in this sample. The V call is TRBV18, the J call TRBJ1-5, with D hard to call. The CDR3 length is 12 residues. Germline V gene lookup returns CDR1 KGHSH and CDR2 LQKENI. The CDR3 loop is CASSPSNQPQHF. CDR3 coding DNA: TGTGCCAGCTCACCATCAAATCAACCCCAGCATTTT.

The V and J genes are TRBV11-2 and TRBJ1-1; a weak D match, TRBD1 (6 bases). The CDR3 has 14 residues. Trimming left V 5 bases short and J 7 bases short, with 17 bases between. In germline, CDR1 is SGHAT, CDR2 FQNNGV. The CDR3 reads CASSPQGKGHEAFF. In DNA, the CDR3 is TGTGCCAGCAGCCCTCAGGGGAAGGGCCATGAAGCTTTCTTT. Full variable domain (remainder filled in from reference TRBV11-2 and TRBJ1-1): EAGVAQSPRYKIIEKRQSVAFWCNPISGHATLYWYQQILGQGPKLLIQFQNNGVVDDSQLPKDRFSAERLKGVDSTLKIQPAKLEDSAVYLCASSPQGKGHEAFFGQGTRLTVV.

V and J are TRBV9 and TRBJ2-2, with TRBD1 matching over 9 bases. The V and J ends lost 4 bases and 0 bases, in that order; junction bases with no gene match: 16. This CDR3 is built from 20 residues. Germline V gene sequence: CDR1 SGDLS, CDR2 YYNGEE. Here the CDR3 reads CASSLKSGQGTSPNTGELFF. The CDR3 bases are TGTGCCAGCAGCCTCAAGAGCGGACAGGGGACATCCCCGAACACCGGGGAGCTGTTTTTT.

V is TRBV7-3 and J is TRBJ1-1, with D possibly being TRBD1 (5 bases). The CDR3 covers 12 residues. The V end was cut by 4 bases, the J end by 13 bases, with 16 bases between. Germline CDR1 reads SGHTA; CDR2 reads FQGTGA. CDR3 bases: TGTGCCAGCAGCTGGGACGGGGAGGTGATTTTCTTT. This encodes CASSWDGEVIFF.

This clone showed up just a few times. The chain is built from TRBV6-1 and TRBJ1-3; no firm D call. The V gene's germline CDR1 is MNHNS and CDR2 SASEGT. This CDR3 comprises 18 residues. Trimming stripped 1 base from V and 9 bases from J, with 25 bases between. The CDR3 sequence: CASSEEAGWRVGRATIYF. CDR3 nucleotides: TGTGCCAGCAGTGAAGAGGCAGGCTGGAGGGTGGGAAGGGCCACCATATATTTT.

The chain joins TRBV18 to TRBJ1-1; TRBD1 aligns across 8 bases. Per the germline V gene, CDR1 is KGHSH and CDR2 is LQKENI. The V segment lost 3 bases and the J segment 4 bases; nucleotides outside the gene matches: 10. The CDR3 is 16 residues long. The CDR3, as DNA: TGTGCCAGCTCACCGACCCTGACAGGGGTTGGCACTGAAGCTTTCTTT. Protein sequence: CASSPTLTGVGTEAFF.

CDR3 nucleotide sequence: TGTGCCAGCAGCGTAGGGGGTTGGAACAGGGGGCAAGAGACCCAGTACTTC. Translation: CASSVGGWNRGQETQYF. The chain employs TRBV9 and TRBJ2-5, with 8 positions matching TRBD1. CDR3 length: 17 amino acids. Germline CDR1 and CDR2: SGDLS and YYNGEE. V trimming: 0 bases; J trimming: 2 bases; junction bases outside the gene matches: 9.

CDR3 residues: CASSSPGQGTGELFF. The CDR3 DNA reads TGTGCCAGCAGTTCTCCGGGACAGGGAACCGGGGAGCTGTTTTTT. The V and J genes are TRBV27 and TRBJ2-2; 9 bases map to TRBD1. Germline lookup yields CDR1 MNHEY and CDR2 SMNVEV (reference sequence). V was pared by 4 bases and J by 5 bases, with 5 bases of the junction left unmatched. This CDR3 is 15 amino acids long.

The V gene is TRBV15, the J gene TRBJ2-1; D is uncertain. V was clipped by 8 bases and J by 0 bases, with 8 bases between them. There are 13 residues in the CDR3. Per germline, CDR1 LNHNV and CDR2 YYDKDF (reference sequence). As DNA, the CDR3 is TGTGCCACCGTAGAAAGCTCCTACAATGAGCAGTTCTTC. This gives the protein CATVESSYNEQFF.

The V and J genes are TRBV6-2 or TRBV6-3 and TRBJ1-2, with D possibly TRBD1 on 5 matching bases. The CDR3 consists of 13 residues. CDR1 MNHEY and CDR2 SVGEGT come from the germline V gene. Trimming cost V 3 bases and J 4 bases, with 9 bases left between them. The DNA of the CDR3 is TGTGCCAGCAGTTATGAGACAGCCTATGGCTACACCTTC. Residues: CASSYETAYGYTF.

The chain carries TRBV11-3 and TRBJ2-7, with D maybe TRBD1 (5 bases). CDR1 SGHNT and CDR2 YENEEA come from the germline V gene. Between the trimmed V and J ends, which lost 5 bases and 7 bases, there was a span of 15 bases. The CDR3 spans 13 residues. CDR3 protein: CASSLSRVGEQYF. Here the CDR3 DNA reads TGTGCCAGCAGCCTTAGCAGGGTTGGGGAGCAGTACTTC.

This chain connects TRBV28 to TRBJ1-6; D gene ambiguous. CDR1 MDHEN and CDR2 SYDVKM come from the germline V gene. The V and J ends lost 3 bases and 3 bases respectively, with 21 bases between them. CDR3 length equals 19 residues. CDR3 protein: CASSFPSRSGSLYNSPLHF. CDR3 coding DNA: TGTGCCAGCAGTTTCCCGTCCCGCTCCGGGAGCCTCTATAATTCACCCCTCCACTTT.

V is TRBV4-2 and J is TRBJ2-7, with D possibly TRBD2 on 5 matching bases. This CDR3 region has 14 residues. Germline V gene lookup returns CDR1 LGHNA and CDR2 YNFKEQ. The germline V and J ends were trimmed by 2 bases and 5 bases, with 13 bases remaining between them. CDR3 nucleotides: TGTGCCAGCAGCCAATTCTCATTGGAGGACGAGCAGTACTTC. Translated: CASSQFSLEDEQYF.

The V gene is TRBV6-1, the J gene TRBJ2-7, with no clear D. CDR1 is MNHNS and CDR2 is SASEGT in the germline V gene. The CDR3 has 14 amino acids. Trimming removed 2 bases from V and 2 bases from J, with 10 bases in between. CDR3 sequence reads: CASSEWPGPYEQYF. The CDR3 nucleotides are TGTGCCAGCAGTGAATGGCCAGGTCCCTACGAGCAGTACTTC.

The chain joins TRBV5-1 to TRBJ2-2; 7 nucleotides line up with TRBD1. The CDR3 is made up of 14 amino acids. After removal of 4 bases from V and 6 bases from J, the junction contained 6 bases not matched to a gene. Germline values: CDR1 SGHRS, CDR2 YFSETQ. CDR3 nucleotides: TGCGCCAGCAGCGGGGTGGGACAGTCCGGGGAGCTGTTTTTT. Translating it yields CASSGVGQSGELFF. Filled out from reference TRBV5-1 and TRBJ2-2, the complete variable domain reads KAGVTQTPRYLIKTRGQQVTLSCSPISGHRSVSWYQQTPGQGLQFLFEYFSETQRNKGNFPGRFSGRQFSNSRSEMNVSTLELGDSALYLCASSGVGQSGELFFGEGSRLTVL.

V and J are TRBV10-3 and TRBJ1-1; possible D gene TRBD1, 5 bases. With 6 bases removed from V and 1 base from J, the gap between germline ends came to 9 bases. This CDR3 comprises 13 residues. Germline CDR1 reads ENHRY; CDR2 reads SYGVKD. The CDR3 sequence is CAIRLTANTEAFF. CDR3 in DNA: TGTGCCATCAGATTGACAGCGAACACTGAAGCTTTCTTT.

The chain uses TRBV13 and TRBJ1-2, with a possible D match to TRBD1 (5 bases). With 5 bases removed from V and 5 bases from J, the gap between germline ends came to 9 bases. The length of the CDR3 is 12 residues. Germline V lookup: CDR1 PRHDT, CDR2 FYEKMQ (reference sequence). Written as DNA, the CDR3 is TGTGCCAGCAGCCCCCAGGGTTATGGCTACACCTTC. Translating gives CASSPQGYGYTF.

This clone was counted only a few times. This chain links TRBV2 with TRBJ1-5; no firm D call. V lost 3 bases and J 6 bases, leaving 15 bases between the germline ends. Per the germline V gene, CDR1 is SNHLY and CDR2 is FYNNEI. This CDR3 has 15 amino acids. The CDR3 sequence: CASSDQNPAAQPQHF. As DNA, the CDR3 is TGTGCCAGCAGTGACCAGAACCCCGCGGCTCAGCCCCAGCATTTT.

This rearrangement joins TRBV19 to TRBJ2-3; TRBD2 agrees at 8 bases. The V segment lost 4 bases and the J segment 5 bases; nucleotides outside the gene matches: 8. The V gene's germline CDR1 is LNHDA and CDR2 SQIVND (reference sequence). The CDR3 has 15 residues. This chain's CDR3 is CASSKRRGVRDTQYF. In DNA form, the CDR3 reads TGTGCCAGTAGTAAGCGGCGGGGGGTGAGAGATACGCAGTATTTT.

The chain employs TRBV11-1 and TRBJ2-1; maybe TRBD2 (7 bases). CDR1 and CDR2 (germline): SGHAT, FQDESV (reference sequence). This CDR3 is built from 16 residues. The V and J ends lost 3 bases and 3 bases respectively, with 15 bases between them. CDR3 amino acids: CASSFTGRGFYNEQFF. CDR3 DNA sequence: TGTGCCAGCAGCTTTACAGGGAGGGGGTTCTACAATGAGCAGTTCTTC.

This sequence joins TRBV12-1 and TRBJ1-1; TRBD1 is the table's D call, not checked against the DNA. TRBV12-1 is noted as a pseudogene. This CDR3 has 15 amino acids. CDR3 protein: CASSSGTGGSTEAFF. CDR3 sequence (DNA): TGTGCCAGCAGCTCCGGGACAGGGGGTAGCACTGAAGCTTTCTTT.

The chain combines TRBV18 with TRBJ1-1, with 8 bases lining up with TRBD1. This CDR3 comprises 14 residues. Unmatched junction bases numbered 3, after V lost 3 bases and J lost 3 bases. Germline V gene data show CDR1 as KGHSH and CDR2 as LQKENI. CDR3 sequence reads: CASSPTGVDTEAFF. CDR3 nucleotides: TGTGCCAGCTCACCGACAGGGGTGGACACTGAAGCTTTCTTT.

This sequence joins TRBV10-3 and TRBJ2-3; 8 nucleotides agree with TRBD1. Losses at the gene ends were 4 bases for V and 1 base for J; bases not matched to a gene: 10. Germline CDR1 ENHRY, CDR2 SYGVKD. CDR3 length: 17 amino acids. Here the CDR3 DNA reads TGTGCCATCAGTGGCCGGGGACAGGCGGCACGCACAGATACGCAGTATTTT. Protein sequence: CAISGRGQAARTDTQYF.

This sequence joins TRBV5-8 and TRBJ1-1, with 7 bases fitting TRBD1. The J segment lost 9 bases and the V segment lost 0 bases, leaving 8 bases of the junction unmatched. The CDR3 loop spans 14 amino acids. From germline, CDR1 is SGHTS and CDR2 YDEGEE. Here the CDR3 reads CASSLGTGTLKAFF. The CDR3 bases are TGTGCCAGCAGCTTGGGGACAGGTACTCTAAAAGCTTTCTTT.